This T cell receptor (beta chain) was obtained from a study of cytomegalovirus exposure and HLA in healthy donors. Study-wide results and caveats: In an earlier analysis, about 87% or about 30%: the productive usage of most TCR beta V segments. A later examination showed that TCR association rates differed by HLA locus, with DRB1 most and HLA-C fewest. TCR beta V- and J-gene trimming was later associated with a missense DCLRE1C variant.

Researchers ran the PCR with 60 Vbeta and 13 Jbeta primers. Produced via immunoSEQ multiplex PCR; TCRdb's table is partial and in-frame only. The repertoire holds around 150,000 clones, with roughly 85% as singletons. The CDR3 extends over 13 amino acids. CDR1 and CDR2 from the germline V gene are SGDLS and YYNGEE. Trimming left V 0 bases short and J 5 bases short, with 8 bases between. In this sample, this clone turned up a few times. Its specificity is not known. The sample consisted of PBMCs. V is TRBV9 and J is TRBJ2-5; perhaps TRBD2 as D (6 bases). The receptor was derived from a male donor in good health and CMV-seropositive. The CDR3 loop reads CASSVGSGETQYF. The CDR3 DNA reads TGTGCCAGCAGCGTAGGAAGCGGGGAGACCCAGTACTTC. Full variable domain (missing parts from reference TRBV9 and TRBJ2-5): DSGVTQTPKHLITATGQRVTLRCSPRSGDLSVYWYQQSLDQGLQFLIQYYNGEERAKGNILERFSAQQFPDLHSELNLSSLELGDSALYFCASSVGSGETQYFGPGTRLLVL.